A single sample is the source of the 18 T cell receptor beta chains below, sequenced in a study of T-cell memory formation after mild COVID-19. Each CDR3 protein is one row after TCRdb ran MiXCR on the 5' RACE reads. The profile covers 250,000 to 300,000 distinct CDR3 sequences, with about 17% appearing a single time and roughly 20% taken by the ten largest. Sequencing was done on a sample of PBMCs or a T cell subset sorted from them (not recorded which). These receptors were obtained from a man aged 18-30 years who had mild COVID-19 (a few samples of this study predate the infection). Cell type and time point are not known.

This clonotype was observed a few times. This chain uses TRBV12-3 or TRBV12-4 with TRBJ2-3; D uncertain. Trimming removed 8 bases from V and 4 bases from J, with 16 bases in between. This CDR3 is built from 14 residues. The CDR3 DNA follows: TGTGCCAGCCGACTGGCGTCGGTGCCAGATACGCAGTATTTT. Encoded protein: CASRLASVPDTQYF.

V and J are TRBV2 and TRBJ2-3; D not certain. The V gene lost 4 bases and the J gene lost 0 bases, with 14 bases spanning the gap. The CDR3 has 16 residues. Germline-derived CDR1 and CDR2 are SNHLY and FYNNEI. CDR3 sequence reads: CASSGKAEYSTDTQYF. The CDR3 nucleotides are TGTGCCAGCAGTGGGAAGGCAGAGTATAGCACAGATACGCAGTATTTT.

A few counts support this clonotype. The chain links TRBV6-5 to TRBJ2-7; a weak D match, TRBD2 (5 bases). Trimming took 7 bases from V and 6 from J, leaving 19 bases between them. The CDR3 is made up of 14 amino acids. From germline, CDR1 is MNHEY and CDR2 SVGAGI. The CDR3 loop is CASTVDLDFGEQYF. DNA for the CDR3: TGTGCCAGCACCGTGGACTTGGATTTTGGCGAGCAGTACTTC.

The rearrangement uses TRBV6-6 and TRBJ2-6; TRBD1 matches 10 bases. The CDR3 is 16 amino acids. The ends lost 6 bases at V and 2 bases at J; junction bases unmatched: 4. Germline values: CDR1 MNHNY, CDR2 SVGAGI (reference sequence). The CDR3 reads CASRLGQGTGANVLTF. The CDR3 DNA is TGTGCCAGCAGGTTGGGACAGGGGACTGGGGCCAACGTCCTGACTTTC.

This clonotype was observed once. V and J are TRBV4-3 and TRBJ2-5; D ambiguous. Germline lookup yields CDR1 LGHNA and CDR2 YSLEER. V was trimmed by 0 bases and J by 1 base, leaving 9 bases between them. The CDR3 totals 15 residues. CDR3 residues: CASSQDLLIQETQYF. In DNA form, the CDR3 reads TGCGCCAGCAGCCAAGATTTGCTAATCCAAGAGACCCAGTACTTC.

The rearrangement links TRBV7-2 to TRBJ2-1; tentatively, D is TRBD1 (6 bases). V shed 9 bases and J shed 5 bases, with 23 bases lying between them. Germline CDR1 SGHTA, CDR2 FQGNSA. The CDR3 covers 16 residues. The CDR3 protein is CASTGGRGLSHNEQFF. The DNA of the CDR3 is TGTGCCAGTACTGGGGGCCGGGGTCTCTCGCACAATGAGCAGTTCTTC.

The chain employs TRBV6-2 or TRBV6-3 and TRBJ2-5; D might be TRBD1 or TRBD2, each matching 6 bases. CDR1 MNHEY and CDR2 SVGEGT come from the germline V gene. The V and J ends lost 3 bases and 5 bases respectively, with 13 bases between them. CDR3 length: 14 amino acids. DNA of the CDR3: TGTGCCAGCAGTTATGAGGGGGGCACTGAGACCCAGTACTTC. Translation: CASSYEGGTETQYF.

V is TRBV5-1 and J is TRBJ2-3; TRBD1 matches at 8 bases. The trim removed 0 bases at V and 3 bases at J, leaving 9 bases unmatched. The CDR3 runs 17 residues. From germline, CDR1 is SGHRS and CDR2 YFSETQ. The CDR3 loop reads CASSLDVTGATTDTQYF. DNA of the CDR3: TGCGCCAGCAGCTTGGACGTGACAGGGGCCACGACAGATACGCAGTATTTT.

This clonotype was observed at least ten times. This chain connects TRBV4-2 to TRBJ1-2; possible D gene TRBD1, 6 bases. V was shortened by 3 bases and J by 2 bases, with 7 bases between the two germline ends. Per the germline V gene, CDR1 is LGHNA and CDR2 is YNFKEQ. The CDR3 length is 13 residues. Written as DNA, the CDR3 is TGTGCCAGCAGCCACGGACAGAACTATGGCTACACCTTC. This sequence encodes CASSHGQNYGYTF.

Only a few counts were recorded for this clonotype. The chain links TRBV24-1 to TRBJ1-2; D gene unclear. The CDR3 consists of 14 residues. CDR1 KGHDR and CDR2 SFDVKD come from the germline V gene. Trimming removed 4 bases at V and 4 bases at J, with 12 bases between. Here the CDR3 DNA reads TGTGCCACCAGTGACGCGGGATTTGGCTATGGCTACACCTTC. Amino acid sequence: CATSDAGFGYGYTF.

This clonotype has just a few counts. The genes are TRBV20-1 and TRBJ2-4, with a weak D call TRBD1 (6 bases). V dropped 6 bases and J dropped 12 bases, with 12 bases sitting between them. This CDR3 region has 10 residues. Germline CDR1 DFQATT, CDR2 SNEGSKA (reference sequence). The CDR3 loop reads CSAPGAYQYF. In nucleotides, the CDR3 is TGCAGTGCCCCAGGGGCCTATCAGTACTTC.

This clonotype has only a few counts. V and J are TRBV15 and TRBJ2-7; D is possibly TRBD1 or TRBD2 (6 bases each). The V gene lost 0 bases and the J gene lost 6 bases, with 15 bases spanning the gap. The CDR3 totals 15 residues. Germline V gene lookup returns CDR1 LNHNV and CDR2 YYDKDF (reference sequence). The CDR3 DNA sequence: TGTGCCACCAGCAGAGAAGGTGCCGGGGGCGGCGAGCAGTACGTC. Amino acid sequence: CATSREGAGGGEQYV.

The CDR3 nucleotides read TGTGCCAGCGGCTCGGGGGAAGAGACCCAGTACTTC. This gives the protein CASGSGEETQYF. The chain has TRBV5-5 and TRBJ2-5, with D possibly being TRBD2 (6 bases). Germline V lookup: CDR1 SGHKS, CDR2 YYEKEE (reference sequence). This CDR3 is 12 amino acids long. V was pared by 7 bases and J by 3 bases, with 10 bases between.

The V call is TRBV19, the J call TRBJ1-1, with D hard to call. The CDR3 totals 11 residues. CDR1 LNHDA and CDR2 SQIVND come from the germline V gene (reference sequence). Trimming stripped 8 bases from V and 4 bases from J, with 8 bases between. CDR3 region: CASQVSTEAFF. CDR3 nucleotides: TGTGCCAGTCAGGTGAGCACTGAAGCTTTCTTT.

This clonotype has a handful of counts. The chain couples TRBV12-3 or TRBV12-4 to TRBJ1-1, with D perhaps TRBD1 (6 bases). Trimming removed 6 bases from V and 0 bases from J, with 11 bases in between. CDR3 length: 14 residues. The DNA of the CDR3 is TGTGCCAGCAGCAATACAGGGTTGAACACTGAAGCTTTCTTT. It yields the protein CASSNTGLNTEAFF.

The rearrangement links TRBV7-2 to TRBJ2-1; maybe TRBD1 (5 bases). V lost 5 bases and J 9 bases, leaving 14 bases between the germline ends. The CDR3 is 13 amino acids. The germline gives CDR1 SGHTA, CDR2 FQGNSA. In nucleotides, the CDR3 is TGTGCCAGCAGCCCTAGGGGCTTTCTTGAGCAGTTCTTC. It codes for CASSPRGFLEQFF.

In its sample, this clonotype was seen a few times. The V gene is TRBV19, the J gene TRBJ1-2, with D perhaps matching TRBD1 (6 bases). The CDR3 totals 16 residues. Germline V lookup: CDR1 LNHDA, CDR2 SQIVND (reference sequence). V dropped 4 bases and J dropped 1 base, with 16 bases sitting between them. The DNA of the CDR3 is TGTGCCAGTAGTAGGGCTCCGACAGGAGTTAACTATGGCTACACCTTC. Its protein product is CASSRAPTGVNYGYTF.

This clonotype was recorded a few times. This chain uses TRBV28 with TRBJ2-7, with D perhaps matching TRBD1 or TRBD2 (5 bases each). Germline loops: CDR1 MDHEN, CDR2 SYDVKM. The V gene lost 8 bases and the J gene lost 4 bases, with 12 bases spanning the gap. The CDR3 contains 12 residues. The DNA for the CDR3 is TGTGCCAGCGGGGCGGGCAGATACGAGCAGTACGTC. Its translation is CASGAGRYEQYV.